Listed below are T cell receptor beta chains from one sample, sequenced in a study of T cells in Graves' hyperthyroidism and ophthalmopathy. In TCRdb, the multiplex PCR reads were re-called with MiXCR into one record per CDR3 protein. The sample has approximately 710,000 distinct CDR3 sequences, 17% seen once. Sequenced material: blood. These receptors all stem from a man aged 50 to 60 with Graves' hyperthyroidism. Each CDR3 is given with its conserved first and last residue. The D gene is left open where the match is weak. Some rows have no size entry. The others give once, few or many, or a class for an expanded clone.

j_gene: TRBJ1-2; v_gene: TRBV30; abundance: many; d_gene: -; CDR3nt: TGTGCCTGGAGTGTCTCCCGGCTGGGGGGCTACACCTTC; CDR3aa: CAWSVSRLGGYTF
j_gene: TRBJ2-2; v_gene: TRBV28; abundance: many; d_gene: TRBD1; CDR3nt: TGTGCCAGCAGCATTCTGGGACAGGGGTACACCGGGGAGCTGTTTTTT; CDR3aa: CASSILGQGYTGELFF
j_gene: TRBJ2-3; v_gene: TRBV10-1; abundance: many; d_gene: TRBD1; CDR3nt: TGCGCCAGCAGTGATCGGGACAGGTCACCGACTTTCACAGATACGCAGTATTTT; CDR3aa: CASSDRDRSPTFTDTQYF
j_gene: TRBJ2-5; v_gene: TRBV19; abundance: few; d_gene: -; CDR3nt: TGTGCCAGTACCCCTTCGGGAGAACAGACCCAGTACTTC; CDR3aa: CASTPSGEQTQYF
j_gene: TRBJ2-7; v_gene: TRBV7-8; abundance: -; d_gene: -; CDR3nt: TGTGCCAGCAGCTTAGATCCTAAGGGGGAGCAGTACTTC; CDR3aa: CASSLDPKGEQYF
j_gene: TRBJ2-1; v_gene: TRBV6-1; abundance: few; d_gene: -; CDR3nt: TGTGCCAGCAGTGAGTTTCCCGGGCGCTCCGGCGGCGATGAGCAGTTCTTC; CDR3aa: CASSEFPGRSGGDEQFF
j_gene: TRBJ2-7; v_gene: TRBV4-1; abundance: few; d_gene: TRBD2; CDR3nt: TGCGCCAGCAGCCAACCGGGAGGCCACGAGCAGTACTTC; CDR3aa: CASSQPGGHEQYF
j_gene: TRBJ2-7; v_gene: TRBV12-3/TRBV12-4; abundance: many; d_gene: TRBD1; CDR3nt: TGTGCCAGCAGTTTAGAAGGGACAGGGTTACACGAGCAGTACTTC; CDR3aa: CASSLEGTGLHEQYF
j_gene: TRBJ2-5; v_gene: TRBV20-1; abundance: -; d_gene: -; CDR3nt: TGCAGTGCCGAGTGGCAAGAGACCCAGTACTTC; CDR3aa: CSAEWQETQYF
j_gene: TRBJ2-3; v_gene: TRBV12-3/TRBV12-4; abundance: -; d_gene: -; CDR3nt: TGTGCCAGCGGGAGAGGAACTACCCAGCACACAGATACGCAGTATTTT; CDR3aa: CASGRGTTQHTDTQYF
j_gene: TRBJ1-3; v_gene: TRBV2; abundance: many; d_gene: -; CDR3nt: TGTGCCAGCAGTGAAGTCTCAGGACCTGGAAACACCATATATTTT; CDR3aa: CASSEVSGPGNTIYF
j_gene: TRBJ2-7; v_gene: TRBV20-1; abundance: few; d_gene: TRBD1; CDR3nt: TGCAGTGCTACGCCCGGGACAGTATACTACGAGCAGTACTTC; CDR3aa: CSATPGTVYYEQYF
j_gene: TRBJ2-2; v_gene: TRBV6-2/TRBV6-3; abundance: -; d_gene: -; CDR3nt: TGTGCCAGCAGTTGGCAGGAGGGAACCGGGGAGCTGTTTTTT; CDR3aa: CASSWQEGTGELFF
j_gene: TRBJ2-7; v_gene: TRBV12-3/TRBV12-4; abundance: many; d_gene: -; CDR3nt: TGTGCCAGCAGGGGGGAAGGGGGAAGCGTCCACGAGCAGTACTTC; CDR3aa: CASRGEGGSVHEQYF
j_gene: TRBJ2-3; v_gene: TRBV10-3; abundance: many; d_gene: -; CDR3nt: TGTGCCATCAGTGAGGTCCTAGGCACGCAGTATTTT; CDR3aa: CAISEVLGTQYF
j_gene: TRBJ2-5; v_gene: TRBV12-3/TRBV12-4; abundance: -; d_gene: TRBD2; CDR3nt: TGTGCCAGCAGGGGGGGGGGGTGGGGCCAAGAGACCCAGTACTTC; CDR3aa: CASRGGGWGQETQYF
j_gene: TRBJ1-2; v_gene: TRBV28; abundance: few; d_gene: -; CDR3nt: TGTGCCAGCAGTTCTCGGGCCTATGGCTACACCTTC; CDR3aa: CASSSRAYGYTF
j_gene: TRBJ2-3; v_gene: TRBV5-1; abundance: -; d_gene: TRBD2; CDR3nt: TGCGCCAGCAGCGGGGGAGGGGCGTCAGATACGCAGTATTTT; CDR3aa: CASSGGGASDTQYF
j_gene: TRBJ2-1; v_gene: TRBV20-1; abundance: many; d_gene: -; CDR3nt: TGCAGTGCTAGGGTCCCGTCCTACAATGAGCAGTTCTTC; CDR3aa: CSARVPSYNEQFF
j_gene: TRBJ2-3; v_gene: TRBV5-4; abundance: -; d_gene: TRBD2; CDR3nt: TGTGCCAGCAGCTACGTTAGCGGGAGGGCCCCAGATACGCAGTATTTT; CDR3aa: CASSYVSGRAPDTQYF
j_gene: TRBJ1-1; v_gene: TRBV6-1; abundance: -; d_gene: TRBD1; CDR3nt: TGTGCCAGCAGGGTACAGGGGGGTGGGACTGAAGCTTTCTTT; CDR3aa: CASRVQGGGTEAFF
j_gene: TRBJ1-1; v_gene: TRBV5-1; abundance: -; d_gene: TRBD1; CDR3nt: TGCGCCAGCAGCTTTTTGACAGGAGGCAGGGGGACTGAAGCTTTCTTT; CDR3aa: CASSFLTGGRGTEAFF
j_gene: TRBJ2-7; v_gene: TRBV13; abundance: few; d_gene: TRBD2; CDR3nt: TGTGCCAGCAGCCTAAAACCGGCGGGACTAGCGGGAGTCTCCTACGAGCAGTACTTC; CDR3aa: CASSLKPAGLAGVSYEQYF
j_gene: TRBJ2-3; v_gene: TRBV12-3/TRBV12-4; abundance: many; d_gene: -; CDR3nt: TGTGCCAGCAGTTTTTCCCTAGCAGATACGCAGTATTTT; CDR3aa: CASSFSLADTQYF
j_gene: TRBJ1-1; v_gene: TRBV7-8; abundance: few; d_gene: TRBD1; CDR3nt: TGTGCCAGCAGCTTGTTTACAGGGGTCACTGAAGCTTTCTTT; CDR3aa: CASSLFTGVTEAFF
j_gene: TRBJ2-7; v_gene: TRBV6-2/TRBV6-3; abundance: -; d_gene: -; CDR3nt: TGTGCCAGCGCCCGAAGCCCAGGGAAGAACGAGCAGTACTTC; CDR3aa: CASARSPGKNEQYF